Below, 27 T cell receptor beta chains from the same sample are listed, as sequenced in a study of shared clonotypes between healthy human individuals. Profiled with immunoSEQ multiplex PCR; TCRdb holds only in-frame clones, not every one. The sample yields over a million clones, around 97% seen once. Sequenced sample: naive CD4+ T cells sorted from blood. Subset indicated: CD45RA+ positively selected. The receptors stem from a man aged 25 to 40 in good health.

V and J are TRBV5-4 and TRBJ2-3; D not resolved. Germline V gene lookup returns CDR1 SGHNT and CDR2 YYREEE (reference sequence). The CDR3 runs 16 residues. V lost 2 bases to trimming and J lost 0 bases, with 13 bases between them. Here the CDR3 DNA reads TGTGCCAGCAGCTTTCCCCAGCCCCAAAGCACAGATACGCAGTATTTT. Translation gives CASSFPQPQSTDTQYF.

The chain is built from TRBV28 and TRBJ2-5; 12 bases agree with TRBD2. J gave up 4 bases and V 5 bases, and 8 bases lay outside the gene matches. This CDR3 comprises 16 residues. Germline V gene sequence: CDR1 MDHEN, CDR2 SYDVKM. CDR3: CASSRRLAGVRETQYF. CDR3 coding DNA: TGTGCCAGCAGTAGGCGACTAGCGGGAGTTAGAGAGACCCAGTACTTC. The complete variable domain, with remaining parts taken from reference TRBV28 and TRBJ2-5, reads DVKVTQSSRYLVKRTGEKVFLECVQDMDHENMFWYRQDPGLGLRLIYFSYDVKMKEKGDIPEGYSVSREKKERFSLILESASTNQTSMYLCASSRRLAGVRETQYFGPGTRLLVL.

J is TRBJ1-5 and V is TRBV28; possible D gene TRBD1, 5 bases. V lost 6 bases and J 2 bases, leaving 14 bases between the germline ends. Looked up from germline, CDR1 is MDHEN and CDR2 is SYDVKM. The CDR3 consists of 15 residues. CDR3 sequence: CASRALGEGNQPQHF. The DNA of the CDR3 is TGTGCCAGCAGAGCGCTGGGGGAGGGCAATCAGCCCCAGCATTTT.

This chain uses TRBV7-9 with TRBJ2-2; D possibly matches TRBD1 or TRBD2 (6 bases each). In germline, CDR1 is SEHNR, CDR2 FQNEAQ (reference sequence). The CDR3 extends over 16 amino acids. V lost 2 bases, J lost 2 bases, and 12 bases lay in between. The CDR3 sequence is CASSLMGGANTGELFF. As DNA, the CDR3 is TGTGCCAGCAGCTTAATGGGGGGCGCAAACACCGGGGAGCTGTTTTTT.

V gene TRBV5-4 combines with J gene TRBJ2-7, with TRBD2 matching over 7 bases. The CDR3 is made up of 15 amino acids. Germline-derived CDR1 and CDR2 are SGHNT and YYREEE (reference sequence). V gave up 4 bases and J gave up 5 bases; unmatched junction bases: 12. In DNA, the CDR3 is TGTGCCAGCAGCGAGCCGGGGGGAAGATCTAACGAGCAGTACTTC. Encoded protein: CASSEPGGRSNEQYF.

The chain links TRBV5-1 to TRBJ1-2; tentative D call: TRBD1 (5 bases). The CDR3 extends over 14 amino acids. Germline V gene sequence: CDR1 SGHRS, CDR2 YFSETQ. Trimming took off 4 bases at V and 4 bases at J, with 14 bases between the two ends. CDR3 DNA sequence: TGCGCCAGCAGCCCTAGCCCGGGGACCTATGGCTACACCTTC. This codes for CASSPSPGTYGYTF.

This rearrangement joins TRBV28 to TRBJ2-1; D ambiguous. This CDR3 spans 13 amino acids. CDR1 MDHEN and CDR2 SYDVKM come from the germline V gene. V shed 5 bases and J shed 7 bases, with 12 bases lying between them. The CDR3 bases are TGTGCCAGCAGTCCGGCTCTACCGAATGAGCAGTTCTTC. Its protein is CASSPALPNEQFF.

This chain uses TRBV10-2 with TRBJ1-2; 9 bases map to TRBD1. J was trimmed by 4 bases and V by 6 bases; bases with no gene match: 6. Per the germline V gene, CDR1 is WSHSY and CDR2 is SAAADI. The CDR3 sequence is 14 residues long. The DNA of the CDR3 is TGCGCCAGCAGAGGGACAGGGCAAAGCTATGGCTACACCTTC. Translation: CASRGTGQSYGYTF.

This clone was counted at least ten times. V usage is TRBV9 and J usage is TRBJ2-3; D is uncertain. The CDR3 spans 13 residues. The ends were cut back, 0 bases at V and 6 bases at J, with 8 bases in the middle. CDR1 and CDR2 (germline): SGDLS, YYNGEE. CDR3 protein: CASSVGRGDTQYF. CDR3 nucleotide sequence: TGTGCCAGCAGCGTAGGCCGTGGGGATACGCAGTATTTT. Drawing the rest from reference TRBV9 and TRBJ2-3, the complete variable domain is DSGVTQTPKHLITATGQRVTLRCSPRSGDLSVYWYQQSLDQGLQFLIQYYNGEERAKGNILERFSAQQFPDLHSELNLSSLELGDSALYFCASSVGRGDTQYFGPGTRLTVL.

The chain's CDR3 is CASSLTSEGSNEQFF. In nucleotides, the CDR3 is TGCGCCAGCAGCTTGACTAGCGAGGGTTCCAATGAGCAGTTCTTC. This chain connects TRBV5-1 to TRBJ2-1; 7 nucleotides align to TRBD2. The CDR3 runs 15 residues. Trimming cost V 1 base and J 6 bases; bases outside gene matches: 7. CDR1 and CDR2 (germline): SGHRS, YFSETQ.

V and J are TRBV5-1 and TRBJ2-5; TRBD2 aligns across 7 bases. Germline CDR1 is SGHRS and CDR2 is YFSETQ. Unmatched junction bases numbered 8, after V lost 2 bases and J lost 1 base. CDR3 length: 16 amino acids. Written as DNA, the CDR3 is TGCGCCAGCAGCTTTAATCCTAGCGGAACCCAAGAGACCCAGTACTTC. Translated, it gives CASSFNPSGTQETQYF. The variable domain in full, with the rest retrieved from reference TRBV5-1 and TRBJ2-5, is KAGVTQTPRYLIKTRGQQVTLSCSPISGHRSVSWYQQTPGQGLQFLFEYFSETQRNKGNFPGRFSGRQFSNSRSEMNVSTLELGDSALYLCASSFNPSGTQETQYFGPGTRLLVL.

The CDR3 DNA reads as TGTGCCAGCAGCAAGCGTGTCAGGGGAGGGGCTTGGGTCACTTATAGCAATCAGCCCCAGCATTTT. Residues: CASSKRVRGGAWVTYSNQPQHF. The V and J genes are TRBV21-1 and TRBJ1-5. TRBV21-1 is described as a pseudogene. The CDR3 length is 22 residues.

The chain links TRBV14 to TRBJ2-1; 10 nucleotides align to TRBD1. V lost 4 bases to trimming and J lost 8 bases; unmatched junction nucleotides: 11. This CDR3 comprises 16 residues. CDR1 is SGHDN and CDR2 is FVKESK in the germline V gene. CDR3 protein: CASSRIRDRGFYEQFF. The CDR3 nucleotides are TGTGCCAGCAGCCGCATCCGGGACAGGGGATTCTATGAGCAGTTCTTC.

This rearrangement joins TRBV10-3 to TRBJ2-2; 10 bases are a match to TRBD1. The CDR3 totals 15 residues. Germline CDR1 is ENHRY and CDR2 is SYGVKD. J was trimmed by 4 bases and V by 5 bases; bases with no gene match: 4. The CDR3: CAISSGTGVTGELFF. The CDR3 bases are TGTGCCATCAGTAGCGGGACAGGGGTCACCGGGGAGCTGTTTTTT.

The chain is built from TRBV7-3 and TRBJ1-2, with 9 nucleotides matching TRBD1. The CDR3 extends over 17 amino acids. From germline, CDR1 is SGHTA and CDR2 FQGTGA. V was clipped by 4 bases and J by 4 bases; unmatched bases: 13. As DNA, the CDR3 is TGTGCCAGCAGCTCGGGACAGGGAGGGCAACCGAGCTATGGCTACACCTTC. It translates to CASSSGQGGQPSYGYTF.

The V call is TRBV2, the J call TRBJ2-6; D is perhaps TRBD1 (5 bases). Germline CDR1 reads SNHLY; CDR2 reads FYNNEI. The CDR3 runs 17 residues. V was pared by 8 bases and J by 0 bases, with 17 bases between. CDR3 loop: CASALLGPYSGANVLTF. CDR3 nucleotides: TGTGCCAGCGCCCTCTTGGGGCCCTACTCTGGGGCCAACGTCCTGACTTTC.

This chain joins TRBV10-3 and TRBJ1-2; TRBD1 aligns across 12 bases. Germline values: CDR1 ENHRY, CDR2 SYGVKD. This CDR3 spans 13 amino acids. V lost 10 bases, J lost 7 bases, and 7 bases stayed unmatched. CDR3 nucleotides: TGTGCCAGGCGGGACAGGGGGCAAGTTGGCTACACCTTC. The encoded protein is CARRDRGQVGYTF.

The CDR3, as DNA: TGTGCCAGCAGCTTTAGCCCCTCTTCCTACGGCAATGAGCAGTTCTTC. Translation gives CASSFSPSSYGNEQFF. The J gene is TRBJ2-1, the V gene TRBV7-9; D is ambiguous. Germline values: CDR1 SEHNR, CDR2 FQNEAQ (reference sequence). The CDR3 loop spans 16 amino acids. With 3 bases removed from V and 6 bases from J, the gap between germline ends came to 18 bases. The full variable domain, completed using reference TRBV7-9 and TRBJ2-1, is DTGVSQNPRHKITKRGQNVTFRCDPISEHNRLYWYRQTLGQGPEFLTYFQNEAQLEKSRLLSDRFSAERPKGSFSTLEIQRTEQGDSAMYLCASSFSPSSYGNEQFFGPGTRLTVL.

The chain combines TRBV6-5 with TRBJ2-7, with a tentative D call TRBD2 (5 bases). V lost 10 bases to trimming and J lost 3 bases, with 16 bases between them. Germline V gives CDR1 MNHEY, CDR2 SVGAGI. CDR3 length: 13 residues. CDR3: CATTGSEDYEQYF. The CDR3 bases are TGTGCCACCACGGGGAGCGAGGACTACGAGCAGTACTTC.

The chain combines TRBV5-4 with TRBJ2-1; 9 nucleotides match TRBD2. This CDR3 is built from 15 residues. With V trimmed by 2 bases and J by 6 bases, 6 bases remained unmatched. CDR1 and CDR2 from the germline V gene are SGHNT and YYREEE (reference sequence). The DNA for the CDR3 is TGTGCCAGCAGCTTTATGCTAGCGGGGATCAATGAGCAGTTCTTC. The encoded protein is CASSFMLAGINEQFF.

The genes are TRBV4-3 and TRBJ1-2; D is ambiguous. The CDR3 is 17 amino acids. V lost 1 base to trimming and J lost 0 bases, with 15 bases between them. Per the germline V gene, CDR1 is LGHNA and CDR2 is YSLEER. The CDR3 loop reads CASSQGFPTGANYGYTF. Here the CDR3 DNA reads TGCGCCAGCAGCCAAGGGTTTCCGACCGGCGCTAACTATGGCTACACCTTC.

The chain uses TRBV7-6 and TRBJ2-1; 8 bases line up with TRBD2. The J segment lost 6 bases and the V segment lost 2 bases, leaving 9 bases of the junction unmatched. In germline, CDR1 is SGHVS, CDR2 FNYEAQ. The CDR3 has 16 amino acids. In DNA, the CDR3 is TGTGCCAGCAGCTTAATTAGCGGGAAGGGGATCAATGAGCAGTTCTTC. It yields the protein CASSLISGKGINEQFF.

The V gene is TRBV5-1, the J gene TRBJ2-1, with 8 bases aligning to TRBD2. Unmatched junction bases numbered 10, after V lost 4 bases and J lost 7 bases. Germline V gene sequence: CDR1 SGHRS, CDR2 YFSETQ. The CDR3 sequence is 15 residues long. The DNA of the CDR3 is TGCGCCAGCAGCCAAGCGGGAGTAATGGGAAATGAGCAGTTCTTC. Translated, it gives CASSQAGVMGNEQFF. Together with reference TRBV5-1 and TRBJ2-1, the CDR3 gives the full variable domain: KAGVTQTPRYLIKTRGQQVTLSCSPISGHRSVSWYQQTPGQGLQFLFEYFSETQRNKGNFPGRFSGRQFSNSRSEMNVSTLELGDSALYLCASSQAGVMGNEQFFGPGTRLTVL.

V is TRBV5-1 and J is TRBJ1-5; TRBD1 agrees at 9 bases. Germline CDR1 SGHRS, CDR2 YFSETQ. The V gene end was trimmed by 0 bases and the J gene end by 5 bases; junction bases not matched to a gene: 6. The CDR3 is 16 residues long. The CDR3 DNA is TGCGCCAGCAGCTTGGGGGGACAGGGTGGACATCAGCCCCAGCATTTT. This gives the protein CASSLGGQGGHQPQHF.

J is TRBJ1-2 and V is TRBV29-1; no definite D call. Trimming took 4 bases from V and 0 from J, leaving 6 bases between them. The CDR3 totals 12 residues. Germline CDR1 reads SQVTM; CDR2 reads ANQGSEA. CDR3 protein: CSVGNANYGYTF. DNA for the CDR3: TGCAGCGTTGGTAACGCTAACTATGGCTACACCTTC.

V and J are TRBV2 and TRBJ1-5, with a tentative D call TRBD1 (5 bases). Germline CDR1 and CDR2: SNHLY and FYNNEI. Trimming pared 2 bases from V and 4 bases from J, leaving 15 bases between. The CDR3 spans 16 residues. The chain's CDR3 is CASSEPRTKGNQPQHF. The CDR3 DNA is TGTGCCAGCAGTGAACCCCGGACCAAGGGGAATCAGCCCCAGCATTTT.

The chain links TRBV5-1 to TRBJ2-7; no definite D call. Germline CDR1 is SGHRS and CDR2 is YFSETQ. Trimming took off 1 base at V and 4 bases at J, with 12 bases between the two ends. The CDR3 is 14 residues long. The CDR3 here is CASSLSGTGYEQYF. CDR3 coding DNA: TGCGCCAGCAGCTTGTCCGGCACTGGGTACGAGCAGTACTTC.